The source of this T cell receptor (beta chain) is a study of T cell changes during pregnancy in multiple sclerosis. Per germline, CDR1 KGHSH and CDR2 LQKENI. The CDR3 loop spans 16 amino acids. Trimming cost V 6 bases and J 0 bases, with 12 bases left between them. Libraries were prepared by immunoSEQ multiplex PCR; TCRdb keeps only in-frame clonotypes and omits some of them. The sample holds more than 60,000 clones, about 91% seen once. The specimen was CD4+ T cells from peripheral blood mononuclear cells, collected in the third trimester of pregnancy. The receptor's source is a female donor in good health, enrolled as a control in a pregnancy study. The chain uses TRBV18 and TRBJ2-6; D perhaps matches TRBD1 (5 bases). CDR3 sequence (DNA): TGTGCCAGCTCTTTCTCCGACAGCTCTGGGGCCAACGTCCTGACTTTC. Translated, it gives CASSFSDSSGANVLTF. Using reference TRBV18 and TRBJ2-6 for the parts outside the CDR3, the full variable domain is NAGVMQNPRHLVRRRGQEARLRCSPMKGHSHVYWYRQLPEEGLKFMVYLQKENIIDESGMPKERFSAEFPKEGPSILRIQQVVRGDSAAYFCASSFSDSSGANVLTFGAGSRLTVL.